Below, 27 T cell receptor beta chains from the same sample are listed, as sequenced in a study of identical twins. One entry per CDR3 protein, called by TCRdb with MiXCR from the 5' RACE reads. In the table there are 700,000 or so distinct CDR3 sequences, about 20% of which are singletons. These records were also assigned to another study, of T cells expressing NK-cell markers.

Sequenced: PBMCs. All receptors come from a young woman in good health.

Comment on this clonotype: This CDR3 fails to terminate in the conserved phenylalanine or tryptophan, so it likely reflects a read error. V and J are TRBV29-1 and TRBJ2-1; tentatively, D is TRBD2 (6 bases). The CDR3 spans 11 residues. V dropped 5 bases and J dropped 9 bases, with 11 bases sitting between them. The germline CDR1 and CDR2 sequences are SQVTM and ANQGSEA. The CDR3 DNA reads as TGCAGCGTTCGGGCCGGGGGTGAGCAGTTCTTG. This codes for CSVRAGGEQFL.

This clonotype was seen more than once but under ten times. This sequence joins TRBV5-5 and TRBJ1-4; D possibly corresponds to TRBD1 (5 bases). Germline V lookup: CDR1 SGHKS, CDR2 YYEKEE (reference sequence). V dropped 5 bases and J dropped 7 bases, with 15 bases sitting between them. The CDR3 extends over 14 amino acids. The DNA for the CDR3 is TGTGCCAGCAGGACGTCAGGGACGGGTGAAAAACTGTTTTTT. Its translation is CASRTSGTGEKLFF.

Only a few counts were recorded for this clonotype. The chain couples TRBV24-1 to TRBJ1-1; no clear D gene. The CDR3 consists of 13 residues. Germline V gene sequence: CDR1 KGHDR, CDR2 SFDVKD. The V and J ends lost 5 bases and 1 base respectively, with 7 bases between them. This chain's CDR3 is CATSVRGNTEAFF. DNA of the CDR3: TGTGCCACCAGTGTTCGGGGGAACACTGAAGCTTTCTTT.

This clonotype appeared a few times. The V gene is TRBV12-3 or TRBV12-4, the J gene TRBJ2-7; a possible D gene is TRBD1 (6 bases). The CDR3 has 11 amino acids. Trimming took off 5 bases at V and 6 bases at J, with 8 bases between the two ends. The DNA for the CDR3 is TGTGCCAGCAGTATGGGGGCCGAGCAGTACTTC. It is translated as CASSMGAEQYF.

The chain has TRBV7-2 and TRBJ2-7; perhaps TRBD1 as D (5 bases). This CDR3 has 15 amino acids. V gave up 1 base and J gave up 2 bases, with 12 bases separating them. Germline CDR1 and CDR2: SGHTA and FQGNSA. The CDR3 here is CASSLDGSRAYEQYF. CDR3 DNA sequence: TGTGCCAGCAGCTTAGATGGTAGCAGGGCCTACGAGCAGTACTTC.

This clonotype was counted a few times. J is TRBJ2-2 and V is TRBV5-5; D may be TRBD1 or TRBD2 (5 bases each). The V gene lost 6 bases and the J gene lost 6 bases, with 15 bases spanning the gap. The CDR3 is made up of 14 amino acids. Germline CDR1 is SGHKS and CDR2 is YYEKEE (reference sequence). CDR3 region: CASILQGVAGELFF. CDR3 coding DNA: TGTGCCAGCATCCTTCAGGGAGTAGCCGGGGAGCTGTTTTTT.

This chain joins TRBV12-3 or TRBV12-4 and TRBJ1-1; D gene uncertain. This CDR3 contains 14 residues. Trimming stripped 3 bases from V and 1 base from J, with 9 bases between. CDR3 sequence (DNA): TGTGCCAGCAGTTTCACGGACGGGAACACTGAAGCTTTCTTT. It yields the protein CASSFTDGNTEAFF.

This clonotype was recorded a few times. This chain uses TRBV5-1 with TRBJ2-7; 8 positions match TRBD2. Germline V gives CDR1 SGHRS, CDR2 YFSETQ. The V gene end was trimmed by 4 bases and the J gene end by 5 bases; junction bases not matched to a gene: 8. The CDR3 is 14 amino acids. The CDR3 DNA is TGCGCCAGCAGCGGGGGACTAGTGGAGCACGAGCAGTACTTC. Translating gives CASSGGLVEHEQYF.

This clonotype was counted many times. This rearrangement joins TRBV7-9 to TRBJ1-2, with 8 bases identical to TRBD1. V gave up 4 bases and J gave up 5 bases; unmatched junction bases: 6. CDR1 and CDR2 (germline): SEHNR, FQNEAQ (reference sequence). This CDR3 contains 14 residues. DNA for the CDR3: TGTGCCAGCAGCTCCGTGGACAGGGTGTATGGCTACACCTTC. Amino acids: CASSSVDRVYGYTF.

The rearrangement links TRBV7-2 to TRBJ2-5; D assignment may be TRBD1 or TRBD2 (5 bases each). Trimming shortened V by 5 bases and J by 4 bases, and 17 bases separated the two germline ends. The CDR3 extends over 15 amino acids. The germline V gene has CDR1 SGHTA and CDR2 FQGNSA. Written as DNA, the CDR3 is TGTGCCAGCAGCCAGGGCCCTAGCCCGGGAGAGACCCAGTACTTC. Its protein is CASSQGPSPGETQYF.

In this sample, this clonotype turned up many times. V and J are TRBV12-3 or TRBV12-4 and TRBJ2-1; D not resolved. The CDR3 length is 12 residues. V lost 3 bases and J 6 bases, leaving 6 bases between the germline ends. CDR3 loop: CASSFLVNEQFF. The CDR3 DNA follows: TGTGCCAGCAGTTTTTTAGTCAATGAGCAGTTCTTC.

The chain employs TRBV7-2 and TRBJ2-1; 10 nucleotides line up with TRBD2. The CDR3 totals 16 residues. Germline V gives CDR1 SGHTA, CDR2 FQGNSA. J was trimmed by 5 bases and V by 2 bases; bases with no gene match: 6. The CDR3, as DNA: TGTGCCAGCAGCTTACCCGGGACTAGCGTAGACAATGAGCAGTTCTTC. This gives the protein CASSLPGTSVDNEQFF.

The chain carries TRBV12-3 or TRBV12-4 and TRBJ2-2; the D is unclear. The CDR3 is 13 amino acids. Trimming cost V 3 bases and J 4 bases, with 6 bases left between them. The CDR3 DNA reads TGTGCCAGCAGTTTTTATGGCACCGGGGAGCTGTTTTTT. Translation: CASSFYGTGELFF.

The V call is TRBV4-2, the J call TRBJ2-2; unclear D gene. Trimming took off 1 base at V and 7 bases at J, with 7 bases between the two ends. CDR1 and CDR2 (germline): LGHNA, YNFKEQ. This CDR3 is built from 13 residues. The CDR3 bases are TGTGCCAGCAGCCAAGTTTTAGGCGGGGAGCTGTTTTTT. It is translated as CASSQVLGGELFF.

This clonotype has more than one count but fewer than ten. CDR3 region: CASSFRDRGRGQETQYF. DNA of the CDR3: TGTGCCAGTTCCTTTCGGGACAGGGGGAGAGGCCAAGAGACCCAGTACTTC. This chain links TRBV11-3 with TRBJ2-5; the match to TRBD1 covers 11 bases. V dropped 9 bases and J dropped 1; count of bases not matched to a gene: 13. The CDR3 totals 17 residues. Germline V lookup: CDR1 SGHNT, CDR2 YENEEA.

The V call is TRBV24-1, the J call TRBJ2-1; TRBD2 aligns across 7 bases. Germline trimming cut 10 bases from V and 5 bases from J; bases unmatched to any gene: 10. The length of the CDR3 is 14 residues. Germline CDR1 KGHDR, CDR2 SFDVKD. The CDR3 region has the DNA TGTGCCACAAGGTGGGGGGAGGGTCACAATGAGCAGTTCTTC. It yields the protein CATRWGEGHNEQFF.

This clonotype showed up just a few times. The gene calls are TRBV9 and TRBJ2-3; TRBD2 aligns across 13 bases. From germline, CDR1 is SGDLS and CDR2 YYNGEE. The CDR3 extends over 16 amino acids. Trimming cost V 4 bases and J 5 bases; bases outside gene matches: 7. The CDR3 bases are TGTGCCAGCAGCTCCCGGACTAGCGGGGGCCAAGATACGCAGTATTTT. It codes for CASSSRTSGGQDTQYF. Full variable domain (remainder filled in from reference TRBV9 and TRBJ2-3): DSGVTQTPKHLITATGQRVTLRCSPRSGDLSVYWYQQSLDQGLQFLIQYYNGEERAKGNILERFSAQQFPDLHSELNLSSLELGDSALYFCASSSRTSGGQDTQYFGPGTRLTVL.

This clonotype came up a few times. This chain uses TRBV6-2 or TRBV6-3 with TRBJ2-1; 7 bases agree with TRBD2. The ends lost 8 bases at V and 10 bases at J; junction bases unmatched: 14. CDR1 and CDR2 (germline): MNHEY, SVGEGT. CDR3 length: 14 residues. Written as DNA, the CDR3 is TGTGCCAGCTCTACGGCTAGCGGAACGTGGGAGCAGTTCTTC. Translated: CASSTASGTWEQFF.

The CDR3 DNA is TGCGCCAGCAGCGGTGGGTACACTCTCACCGGGGAGCTGTTTTTT. This encodes CASSGGYTLTGELFF. The V gene is TRBV5-1, the J gene TRBJ2-2; D call uncertain. The CDR3 covers 15 residues. The germline V gene encodes CDR1 SGHRS and CDR2 YFSETQ. Trimming pared 4 bases from V and 4 bases from J, leaving 14 bases between.

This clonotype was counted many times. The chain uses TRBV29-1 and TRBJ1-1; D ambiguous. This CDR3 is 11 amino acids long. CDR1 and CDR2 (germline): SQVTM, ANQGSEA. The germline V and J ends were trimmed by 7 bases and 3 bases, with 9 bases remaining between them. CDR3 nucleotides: TGCAGCGCCCGTTTTGACACTGAAGCTTTCTTT. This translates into CSARFDTEAFF.

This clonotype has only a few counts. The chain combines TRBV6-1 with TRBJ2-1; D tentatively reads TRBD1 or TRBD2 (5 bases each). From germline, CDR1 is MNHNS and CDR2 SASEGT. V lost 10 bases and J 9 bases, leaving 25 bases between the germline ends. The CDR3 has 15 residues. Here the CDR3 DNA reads TGTGCCATTATACTCGGGACCAATCTAGTGGGTGAGCAGTTCTTC. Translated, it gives CAIILGTNLVGEQFF.

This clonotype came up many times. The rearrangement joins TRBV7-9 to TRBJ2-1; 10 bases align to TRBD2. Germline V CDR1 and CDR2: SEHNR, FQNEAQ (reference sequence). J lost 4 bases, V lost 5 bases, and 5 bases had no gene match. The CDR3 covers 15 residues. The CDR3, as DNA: TGTGCCAGCAGCCCCTTACTAGCGGGGTACAATGAGCAGTTCTTC. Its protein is CASSPLLAGYNEQFF.

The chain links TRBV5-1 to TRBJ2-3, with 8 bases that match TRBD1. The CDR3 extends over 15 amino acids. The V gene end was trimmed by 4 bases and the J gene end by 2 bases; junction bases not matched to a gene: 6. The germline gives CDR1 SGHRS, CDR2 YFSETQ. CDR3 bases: TGCGCCAGCAGCGGAGGGACAGGCCCCACAGATACGCAGTATTTT. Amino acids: CASSGGTGPTDTQYF.

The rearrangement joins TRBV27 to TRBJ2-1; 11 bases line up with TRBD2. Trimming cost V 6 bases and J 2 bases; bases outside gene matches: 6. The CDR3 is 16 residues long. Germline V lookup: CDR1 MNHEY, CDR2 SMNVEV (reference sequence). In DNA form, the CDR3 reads TGTGCCAGCAGCAAGACTAGCGGGGAGACCTACAATGAGCAGTTCTTC. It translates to CASSKTSGETYNEQFF.

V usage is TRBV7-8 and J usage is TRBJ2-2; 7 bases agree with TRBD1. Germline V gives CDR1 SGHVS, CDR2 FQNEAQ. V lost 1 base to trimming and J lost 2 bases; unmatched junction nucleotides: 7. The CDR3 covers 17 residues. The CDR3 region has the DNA TGTGCCAGCAGCTTAGTCGTTGACAGGGCCAACACCGGGGAGCTGTTTTTT. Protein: CASSLVVDRANTGELFF.

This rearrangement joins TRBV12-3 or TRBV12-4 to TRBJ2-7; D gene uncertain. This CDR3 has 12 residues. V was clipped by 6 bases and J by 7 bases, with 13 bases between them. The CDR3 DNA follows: TGTGCCAGCAGCCCCGACGAAGGGGAGCAGTACTTC. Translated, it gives CASSPDEGEQYF.

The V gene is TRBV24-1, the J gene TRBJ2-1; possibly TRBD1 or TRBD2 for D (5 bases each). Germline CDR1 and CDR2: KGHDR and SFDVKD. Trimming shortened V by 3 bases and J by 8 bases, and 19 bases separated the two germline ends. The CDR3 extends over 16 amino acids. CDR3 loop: CATSDVRGESGDEQFF. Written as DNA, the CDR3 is TGTGCCACCAGTGATGTTCGAGGGGAGTCCGGCGATGAGCAGTTCTTC.